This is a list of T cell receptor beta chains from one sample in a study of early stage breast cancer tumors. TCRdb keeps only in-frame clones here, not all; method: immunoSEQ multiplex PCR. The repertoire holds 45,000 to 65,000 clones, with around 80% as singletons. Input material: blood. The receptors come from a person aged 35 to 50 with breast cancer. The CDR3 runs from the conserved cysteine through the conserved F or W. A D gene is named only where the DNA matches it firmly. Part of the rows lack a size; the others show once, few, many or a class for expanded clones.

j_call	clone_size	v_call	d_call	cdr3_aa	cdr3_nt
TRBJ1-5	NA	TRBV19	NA	CASSAGSNQPQHF	TGTGCCAGTAGTGCCGGTAGCAATCAGCCCCAGCATTTT
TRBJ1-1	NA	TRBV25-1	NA	CASSEWGGNTEAFF	TGTGCCAGCAGTGAGTGGGGGGGGAACACTGAAGCTTTCTTT
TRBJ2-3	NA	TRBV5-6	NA	CASSLTPDTQYF	TGTGCCAGCAGCCTTACTCCGGATACGCAGTATTTT
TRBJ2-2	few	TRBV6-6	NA	CASSQDSNTGELFF	TGTGCCAGCAGCCAAGACAGCAACACCGGGGAGCTGTTTTTT
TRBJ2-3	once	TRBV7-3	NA	CASSSLAGGTDTQYF	TGTGCCAGCAGCTCCCTAGCAGGGGGCACAGATACGCAGTATTTT
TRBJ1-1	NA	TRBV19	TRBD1	CASLDRVNTEAFF	TGTGCCAGTCTCGACAGGGTGAACACTGAAGCTTTCTTT
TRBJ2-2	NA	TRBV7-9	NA	CASSPPRGKGSTGELFF	TGTGCCAGCAGCCCCCCCCGGGGGAAGGGAAGCACCGGGGAGCTGTTTTTT
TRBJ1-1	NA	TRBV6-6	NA	CASSYSGANTEAFF	TGTGCCAGCAGTTACTCAGGGGCAAACACTGAAGCTTTCTTT
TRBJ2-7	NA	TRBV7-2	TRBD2	CASSLAAGGAWGEQYF	TGTGCCAGCAGCTTAGCAGCGGGAGGTGCCTGGGGCGAGCAGTACTTC
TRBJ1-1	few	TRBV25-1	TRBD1	CASSDLGQGHTEAFF	TGTGCCAGCAGTGACCTAGGACAGGGACACACTGAAGCTTTCTTT
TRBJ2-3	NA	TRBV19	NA	CASKNLGTDTQYF	TGTGCCAGTAAAAATCTTGGGACAGATACGCAGTATTTT
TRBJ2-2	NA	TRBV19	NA	CASSIVGIKGELFF	TGTGCCAGTAGTATTGTGGGCATTAAGGGGGAGCTGTTTTTT
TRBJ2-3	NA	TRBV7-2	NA	CASSPLGGATDTQYF	TGTGCCAGCAGCCCGCTTGGTGGGGCCACTGATACGCAGTATTTT
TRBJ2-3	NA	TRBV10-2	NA	CASSESKWAIEYTDTQYF	TGCGCCAGCAGTGAGTCGAAATGGGCTATAGAATACACAGATACGCAGTATTTT
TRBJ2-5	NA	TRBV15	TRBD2	CATSTDPLAVPRETQYF	TGTGCCACCAGCACAGATCCCCTAGCGGTCCCCAGGGAGACCCAGTACTTC
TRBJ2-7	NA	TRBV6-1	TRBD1	CASSGRGTGAPYEQYF	TGTGCCAGCAGTGGCCGCGGAACAGGGGCGCCCTACGAGCAGTACTTC
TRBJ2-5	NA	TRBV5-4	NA	CASGPQVQETQYF	TGTGCCAGCGGTCCACAGGTTCAAGAGACCCAGTACTTC
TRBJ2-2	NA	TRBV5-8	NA	CASRLTGDSGELFF	TGCGCCAGCAGGCTTACAGGGGACTCCGGGGAGCTGTTTTTT
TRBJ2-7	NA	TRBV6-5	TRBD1	CASSYSGDSYEQYF	TGTGCCAGCAGTTACTCGGGGGACAGCTACGAGCAGTACTTC
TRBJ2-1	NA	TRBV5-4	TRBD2	CASSSGRASARANEQFF	TGTGCCAGCAGTAGCGGGAGGGCCTCGGCGCGAGCTAATGAGCAGTTCTTC
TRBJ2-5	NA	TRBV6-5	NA	CASSYSGGPRETQYF	TGTGCCAGCAGTTACTCTGGAGGGCCGCGAGAGACCCAGTACTTC
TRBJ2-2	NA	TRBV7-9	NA	CASPKALADNTGELFF	TGTGCCAGCCCCAAGGCACTAGCAGATAACACCGGGGAGCTGTTTTTT
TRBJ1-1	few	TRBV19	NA	CATTPTTNTEAFF	TGTGCCACGACACCAACAACAAACACTGAAGCTTTCTTT
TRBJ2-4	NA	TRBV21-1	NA	CASSQGLVGHIQYF	TGTGCCAGCAGCCAGGGACTAGTTGGGCACATTCAGTACTTC
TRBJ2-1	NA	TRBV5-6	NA	CASSQYNEQFF	TGTGCCAGCAGCCAATACAATGAGCAGTTCTTC
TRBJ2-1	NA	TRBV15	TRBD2	CATSRDRGGSSYNEQFF	TGTGCCACCAGCAGAGACCGGGGGGGCAGCTCCTACAATGAGCAGTTCTTC
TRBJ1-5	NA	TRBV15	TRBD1	CATSRGTGGQPQHF	TGTGCCACCAGCAGAGGGACAGGGGGGCAGCCCCAGCATTTT
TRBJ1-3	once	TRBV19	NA	CASSIRGVIGGNTIYF	TGTGCCAGTAGTATTAGAGGGGTCATAGGAGGAAACACCATATATTTT
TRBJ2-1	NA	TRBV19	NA	CASSISFTGTEQFF	TGTGCCAGTAGTATCAGCTTTACAGGGACGGAGCAGTTCTTC
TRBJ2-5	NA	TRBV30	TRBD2	CGEYIGGRTQETQYF	TGTGGGGAATACATCGGCGGGAGGACCCAAGAGACCCAGTACTTC
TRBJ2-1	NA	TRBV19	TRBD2	CASRDTMTSAIADEQFF	TGTGCCAGTAGAGACACCATGACTAGCGCTATAGCCGATGAGCAGTTCTTC
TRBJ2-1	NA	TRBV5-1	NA	CASSPSWAGKRNEQFF	TGCGCCAGCAGCCCCTCCTGGGCAGGGAAGAGAAATGAGCAGTTCTTC
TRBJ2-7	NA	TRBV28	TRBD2	CASSQRGRESSKQYF	TGTGCCAGCAGTCAACGCGGGCGGGAGTCAAGTAAGCAGTACTTC
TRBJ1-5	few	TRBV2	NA	CASSVDSNQPQHF	TGTGCCAGCAGCGTAGATAGCAATCAGCCCCAGCATTTT
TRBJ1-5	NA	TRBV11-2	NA	CASSSGGGSNQPQHF	TGTGCCAGCAGCTCTGGTGGGGGCAGCAATCAGCCCCAGCATTTT
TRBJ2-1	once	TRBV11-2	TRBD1	CASSFGLQGANEQFF	TGTGCCAGCAGCTTCGGCTTACAGGGGGCCAATGAGCAGTTCTTC
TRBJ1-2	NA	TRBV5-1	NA	CASSLGDGIRDTF	TGCGCCAGCAGCTTGGGGGACGGGATCCGAGACACCTTC
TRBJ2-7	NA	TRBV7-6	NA	CASSLSDTPTEQYF	TGTGCCAGCAGCCTCAGTGACACCCCTACCGAGCAGTACTTC
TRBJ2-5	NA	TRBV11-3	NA	CASSSAGDQETQYF	TGTGCCAGCAGCTCGGCAGGGGATCAAGAGACCCAGTACTTC
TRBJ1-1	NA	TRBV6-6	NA	CASSYDGSNTEAFF	TGTGCCAGCAGTTACGACGGTTCGAACACTGAAGCTTTCTTT
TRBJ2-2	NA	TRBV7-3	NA	CASSLRGDGGPAGELFF	TGTGCCAGCAGCTTAAGAGGAGACGGAGGGCCAGCCGGGGAGCTGTTTTTT
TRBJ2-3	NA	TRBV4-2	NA	CASSQDRSRLGTDTQYF	TGTGCCAGCAGCCAAGATCGGTCCAGGCTCGGGACAGATACGCAGTATTTT
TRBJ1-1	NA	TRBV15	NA	CATSRDTVNTEAFF	TGTGCCACCAGCAGAGATACGGTGAACACTGAAGCTTTCTTT
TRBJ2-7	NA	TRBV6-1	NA	CASSEAGSEQYF	TGTGCCAGCAGTGAAGCGGGGAGCGAGCAGTACTTC
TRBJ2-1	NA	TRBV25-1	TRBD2	CASSDPSSGRGDEQFF	TGTGCCAGCAGTGATCCTTCTAGCGGGCGAGGGGATGAGCAGTTCTTC
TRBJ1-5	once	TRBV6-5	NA	CASSYEGWGKPQHF	TGTGCCAGCAGTTACGAGGGGTGGGGAAAGCCCCAGCATTTT
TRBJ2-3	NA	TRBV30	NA	CAWSTVTTDTQYF	TGTGCCTGGAGTACTGTAACCACAGATACGCAGTATTTT
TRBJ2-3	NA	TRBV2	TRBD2	CASSSGTRTDTQYF	TGTGCCAGCAGTTCCGGGACTAGGACAGATACGCAGTATTTT
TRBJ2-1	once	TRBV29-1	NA	CSVAYYNEQFF	TGCAGCGTCGCCTATTACAATGAGCAGTTCTTC
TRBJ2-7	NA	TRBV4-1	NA	CASSSDSGGPHYEQYF	TGTGCCAGCAGCTCGGACTCCGGGGGGCCTCACTACGAGCAGTACTTC
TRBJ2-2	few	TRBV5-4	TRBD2	CASSFMGLGGELFF	TGTGCCAGCAGCTTTATGGGACTAGGAGGGGAGCTGTTTTTT
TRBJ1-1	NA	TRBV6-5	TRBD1	CASRPTGVRAEAFF	TGTGCCAGCAGGCCAACAGGGGTCCGGGCTGAAGCTTTCTTT
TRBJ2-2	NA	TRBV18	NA	CASSPGGSGNTGELFF	TGTGCCAGCTCACCAGGGGGTTCGGGCAACACCGGGGAGCTGTTTTTT
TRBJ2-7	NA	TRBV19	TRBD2	CASSSGTSGSYEQYF	TGTGCCAGTAGTAGCGGGACTAGCGGGAGCTACGAGCAGTACTTC
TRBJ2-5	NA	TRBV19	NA	CASSSGRNSMGAGETQYF	TGTGCCAGTAGTTCTGGCCGGAATTCCATGGGGGCCGGGGAGACCCAGTACTTC
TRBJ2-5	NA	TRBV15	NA	CATSRVDNQETQYF	TGTGCCACCAGCAGAGTCGACAACCAAGAGACCCAGTACTTC
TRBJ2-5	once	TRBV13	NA	CASSLSGSAGRETQYF	TGTGCCAGCAGCTTAAGCGGTAGCGCGGGGAGGGAGACCCAGTACTTC